The 8 T cell receptor beta chains listed next were all sequenced from one sample in a study of blood T cells in healthy people across ages. Combining a sample-barcoded 5' primer with a J-beta primer mix, a second PCR ran for roughly 6 to 12 cycles. TCRdb re-derived calls from the 5' RACE reads in MiXCR, one entry per CDR3 protein. This table holds roughly 700,000 distinct CDR3 sequences, around 49% found once. Sequenced material: blood. All receptors come from a woman aged 60-75 years in good health.

This chain connects TRBV12-3 or TRBV12-4 to TRBJ2-5; D unresolved. Between the trimmed V and J ends, which lost 5 bases and 5 bases, there was a span of 12 bases. The length of the CDR3 is 13 residues. Here the CDR3 DNA reads TGTGCCAGCAGTGTTTCGGCGTGGGAGACCCAGTACTTC. Translated, it gives CASSVSAWETQYF.

The genes are TRBV5-1 and TRBJ2-5, with D maybe TRBD1 (6 bases). This CDR3 contains 15 residues. V gave up 5 bases and J gave up 1 base, with 15 bases separating them. Germline V lookup: CDR1 SGHRS, CDR2 YFSETQ. The CDR3, as DNA: TGCGCCAGCAGTTACGAGACAGGTGTCCAAGAGACCCAGTACTTC. As protein: CASSYETGVQETQYF.

The chain employs TRBV7-2 and TRBJ2-3; D possibly corresponds to TRBD2 (6 bases). With 1 base removed from V and 3 bases from J, the gap between germline ends came to 20 bases. Germline V gene lookup returns CDR1 SGHTA and CDR2 FQGNSA. This CDR3 is built from 18 residues. The CDR3 protein is CASSLDPVSGGRTDTQYF. CDR3 DNA sequence: TGTGCCAGCAGCTTAGACCCCGTCTCCGGGGGAAGAACAGATACGCAGTATTTT.

V gene TRBV7-8 combines with J gene TRBJ1-4; D perhaps matches TRBD1 (6 bases). Germline CDR1 SGHVS, CDR2 FQNEAQ. With 5 bases removed from V and 8 bases from J, the gap between germline ends came to 15 bases. The CDR3 consists of 14 residues. CDR3: CASSHRASGEKLFF. Written as DNA, the CDR3 is TGTGCCAGCAGCCACAGGGCATCAGGGGAAAAACTGTTTTTT.

As for this clonotype: One junction end does not reproduce the germline sequence, and a read error may be involved. CDR3 amino acids: CASSLQGSYDEQFF. CDR3 bases: TGCGCCAGCAGCTTACAGGGATCCTACGATGAGCAGTTCTTC. This chain connects TRBV5-1 to TRBJ2-1; D possibly corresponds to TRBD1 (6 bases). There are 14 residues in the CDR3. The germline V gene has CDR1 SGHRS and CDR2 YFSETQ.

The chain joins TRBV20-1 to TRBJ2-6; the match to TRBD1 covers 10 bases. Germline-derived CDR1 and CDR2 are DFQATT and SNEGSKA (reference sequence). The junction had 5 bases not matched to a gene; V was cut back by 3 bases and J by 0 bases. The CDR3 loop spans 17 amino acids. The CDR3: CSASGTGASSGANVLTF. CDR3 bases: TGCAGTGCTAGCGGGACAGGGGCCTCCTCTGGGGCCAACGTCCTGACTTTC.

V and J are TRBV4-3 and TRBJ2-4; weak D call: TRBD2 (5 bases). The CDR3 extends over 15 amino acids. CDR1 is LGHNA and CDR2 is YSLEER in the germline V gene. V lost 5 bases, J lost 0 bases, and 11 bases lay in between. CDR3 amino acids: CASSYGLLAKNIQYF. The CDR3 DNA reads as TGCGCCAGCAGCTACGGACTGCTAGCCAAAAACATTCAGTACTTC.

This clonotype was seen a handful of times. The V and J genes are TRBV20-1 and TRBJ1-1; D call uncertain. Trimming removed 4 bases from V and 1 base from J, with 7 bases in between. This CDR3 region has 12 residues. Germline assignment: CDR1 DFQATT and CDR2 SNEGSKA (reference sequence). The CDR3 loop reads CSAKLANTEAFF. For the CDR3, the DNA is TGCAGTGCTAAACTAGCGAACACTGAAGCTTTCTTT.